A single sample is the source of the 25 T cell receptor beta chains below, sequenced in a study of shared clonotypes between healthy human individuals (dated by TCRdb to 2019 to 2021). The library was produced with the immunoSEQ multiplex PCR assay. Imported from immuneACCESS, the table was reduced by TCRdb to in-frame sequences with V and J called. These copies leave out some clones; in studies compared against another copy, an unresolved V gene accounts for under half, and the cause of the remainder is not known. This sample is represented by more than 2,000,000 clones; around nine tenths of them were singletons. Jointly, the top ten make up over 0.12% of the sample. The sequencing input was naive CD4+ T cells sorted from blood. The cell subset or site label here, explained by the study, means: CD45RA+ positively selected. Receptors were obtained from a man between 18 and 29 years old in good health.

The count of this clone is one. Additional DNA sequences in this sample encode the identical CDR3. The rearrangement joins TRBV5-6 to TRBJ2-7, with D tentatively TRBD1 or TRBD2 (7 bases each). The CDR3 runs to 14 residues. The germline gives CDR1 SGHDT, CDR2 YYEEEE. The germline V and J ends were trimmed by 5 bases and 3 bases, with 15 bases remaining between them. The CDR3 reads CASSRQGGSYEQYF. The DNA of the CDR3 is TGTGCCAGCAGTCGACAGGGAGGGAGCTACGAGCAGTACTTC.

Concerning this clone: This specimen includes other DNA sequences encoding the same CDR3. CDR3 DNA sequence: TGTGCCAGCAGCCCAGCATACGAGCAGTACTTC. It translates to CASSPAYEQYF. The chain carries TRBV6-6 and TRBJ2-7; D gene ambiguous. V was cut by 6 bases and J by 4 bases, with 7 bases left in between. The germline CDR1 and CDR2 sequences are MNHNY and SVGAGI (reference sequence). There are 11 residues in the CDR3.

In its sample, this clone was seen once. The chain combines TRBV30 with TRBJ1-2, with 7 bases that match TRBD1. The length of the CDR3 is 14 residues. V shed 3 bases and J 5 bases; nucleotides not matched to a gene: 9. Germline CDR1 GTSNPN, CDR2 SVGIG (reference sequence). The CDR3 DNA reads as TGTGCCTGGAGGAAAAGACAGGGTTGGTATGGCTACACCTTC. Its protein product is CAWRKRQGWYGYTF.

Here the CDR3 reads CASSPIHRRETQYF. CDR3 nucleotides: TGTGCCAGCAGCCCAATTCACAGGAGGGAGACCCAGTACTTC. The chain uses TRBV5-5 and TRBJ2-5; D tentatively reads TRBD1 or TRBD2 (5 bases each). V lost 4 bases to trimming and J lost 5 bases, with 15 bases between them. This CDR3 spans 14 amino acids. The V gene's germline CDR1 is SGHKS and CDR2 YYEKEE (reference sequence).

With regard to this clone: The same CDR3 is also encoded by other DNA sequences in this sample. J is TRBJ2-3 and V is TRBV6-5; D uncertain. The V gene lost 7 bases and the J gene lost 0 bases, with 8 bases spanning the gap. This CDR3 comprises 13 residues. CDR1 is MNHEY and CDR2 is SVGAGI in the germline V gene. The CDR3 region has the DNA TGTGCCAGCACCGCTCCAAGCACAGATACGCAGTATTTT. This encodes CASTAPSTDTQYF.

The chain carries TRBV6-6 and TRBJ2-7; 7 bases map to TRBD2. Germline V lookup: CDR1 MNHNY, CDR2 SVGAGI (reference sequence). The V and J ends lost 0 bases and 3 bases, in that order; junction bases with no gene match: 5. The CDR3 has 15 amino acids. This CDR3 reads CASSYSTGGIYEQYF. The CDR3, as DNA: TGTGCCAGCAGTTACTCGACCGGGGGGATCTACGAGCAGTACTTC.

The V gene is TRBV6-4, the J gene TRBJ2-2, with a tentative D call TRBD2 (6 bases). This CDR3 is built from 13 residues. Looked up from germline, CDR1 is MRHNA and CDR2 is SNTAGT. V was trimmed by 6 bases and J by 5 bases, leaving 10 bases between them. CDR3 protein: CASSPGLTGELFF. The CDR3 DNA reads as TGTGCCAGCAGCCCCGGACTAACCGGGGAGCTGTTTTTT.

This chain links TRBV2 with TRBJ2-3, with 10 bases fitting TRBD1. The CDR3 length is 17 residues. Germline CDR1 reads SNHLY; CDR2 reads FYNNEI. The J segment lost 4 bases and the V segment lost 6 bases, leaving 13 bases of the junction unmatched. The CDR3 region has the DNA TGTGCCAGCAGGAAGAGTCCGGGACAGGGGCTCGCAGATACGCAGTATTTT. As protein: CASRKSPGQGLADTQYF. Supplemented by reference TRBV2 and TRBJ2-3, the full variable domain reads EPEVTQTPSHQVTQMGQEVILRCVPISNHLYFYWYRQILGQKVEFLVSFYNNEISEKSEIFDDQFSVERPDGSNFTLKIRSTKLEDSAMYFCASRKSPGQGLADTQYFGPGTRLTVL.

This clone has only a few counts. The chain couples TRBV7-9 to TRBJ1-1; 9 bases map to TRBD1. Per the germline V gene, CDR1 is SEHNR and CDR2 is FQNEAQ (reference sequence). V shed 4 bases, J shed 7 bases, and the junction held 10 bases outside the gene matches. This CDR3 has 15 residues. The CDR3 reads CASSWGGQGAGEAFF. CDR3 DNA: TGTGCCAGCAGCTGGGGGGGACAGGGAGCCGGTGAAGCTTTCTTT.

The chain combines TRBV28 with TRBJ1-5; D remains unclear. This CDR3 is 13 amino acids long. The germline V and J ends were trimmed by 5 bases and 6 bases, with 11 bases remaining between them. Germline values: CDR1 MDHEN, CDR2 SYDVKM. The CDR3 sequence: CASSDTLFQPQHF. CDR3 sequence (DNA): TGTGCCAGCAGTGACACCCTTTTTCAGCCCCAGCATTTT.

About this clone itself: The same CDR3 can be traced to other DNA sequences in this sample. The rearrangement uses TRBV5-5 and TRBJ1-5; D is possibly TRBD1 (6 bases). CDR3 length: 15 amino acids. Deletions cut 0 bases from V and 0 bases from J, with 7 bases between. Germline CDR1 SGHKS, CDR2 YYEKEE (reference sequence). The CDR3 DNA sequence: TGTGCCAGCAGCTTGGGACAGGTTAGCAATCAGCCCCAGCATTTT. It translates to CASSLGQVSNQPQHF.

On this clone: Other DNA sequences from this sample encode an identical CDR3 as well. The rearrangement links TRBV18 to TRBJ2-7; 7 bases line up with TRBD2. Germline loops: CDR1 KGHSH, CDR2 LQKENI. CDR3 size: 13 residues. V shed 5 bases and J 3 bases; nucleotides not matched to a gene: 4. The CDR3 region is CASSRASGYEQYF. The CDR3 bases are TGTGCCAGCTCAAGGGCTAGCGGCTACGAGCAGTACTTC.

The J gene is TRBJ2-2, the V gene TRBV18; TRBD1 is a possible D gene (5 bases). V lost 6 bases to trimming and J lost 3 bases, with 8 bases between them. The CDR3 runs 13 residues. Per germline, CDR1 KGHSH and CDR2 LQKENI. CDR3 region: CASSAGYTGELFF. The CDR3 nucleotides read TGTGCCAGCTCGGCAGGGTACACCGGGGAGCTGTTTTTT.

The chain employs TRBV10-3 and TRBJ1-6; TRBD1 might be the D (6 bases). Trimming stripped 2 bases from V and 8 bases from J, with 7 bases between. The CDR3 sequence is 13 residues long. Germline-derived CDR1 and CDR2 are ENHRY and SYGVKD. The CDR3 protein is CAISEAGDSPLHF. The CDR3 nucleotides read TGTGCCATCAGTGAGGCAGGGGATTCACCCCTCCACTTT.

The rearrangement uses TRBV7-2 and TRBJ1-4; weak D call: TRBD1 (6 bases). The V end was cut by 5 bases, the J end by 4 bases, with 11 bases between. Germline lookup yields CDR1 SGHTA and CDR2 FQGNSA. This CDR3 has 14 amino acids. CDR3 amino acids: CASSRGQHNEKLFF. The CDR3 coding sequence is TGTGCCAGCAGCCGAGGACAGCATAATGAAAAACTGTTTTTT.

The chain carries TRBV28 and TRBJ2-7; TRBD1 aligns across 7 bases. The germline CDR1 and CDR2 sequences are MDHEN and SYDVKM. V dropped 10 bases and J dropped 0; count of bases not matched to a gene: 6. The CDR3 consists of 13 residues. The CDR3 protein is CATFGTASYEQYF. The DNA for the CDR3 is TGTGCCACCTTCGGGACAGCCTCCTACGAGCAGTACTTC. The full variable domain, completed using reference TRBV28 and TRBJ2-7, is DVKVTQSSRYLVKRTGEKVFLECVQDMDHENMFWYRQDPGLGLRLIYFSYDVKMKEKGDIPEGYSVSREKKERFSLILESASTNQTSMYLCATFGTASYEQYFGPGTRLTVT.

The chain couples TRBV5-5 to TRBJ1-2, with TRBD1 matching over 9 bases. Losses at the gene ends were 4 bases for V and 8 bases for J; bases not matched to a gene: 18. Germline-derived CDR1 and CDR2 are SGHKS and YYEKEE (reference sequence). CDR3 length: 17 amino acids. CDR3 coding DNA: TGTGCCAGCAGCCCCGACGAAAGACAGGGGGTAGTCAGGGGCTACACCTTC. Its translation is CASSPDERQGVVRGYTF.

This clone has just one count. The genes are TRBV28 and TRBJ2-1; possibly TRBD2 for D (6 bases). The CDR3 length is 16 residues. CDR1 and CDR2 from the germline V gene are MDHEN and SYDVKM. The V end was cut by 7 bases, the J end by 3 bases, with 19 bases between. The CDR3 here is CASISGGAPSYNEQFF. The CDR3 region has the DNA TGTGCCAGCATCTCAGGCGGGGCCCCAAGCTACAATGAGCAGTTCTTC.

This clone was observed once. The chain is built from TRBV5-1 and TRBJ2-3; 14 bases match TRBD2. V shed 4 bases, J shed 2 bases, and the junction held 9 bases outside the gene matches. Germline values: CDR1 SGHRS, CDR2 YFSETQ. The CDR3 length is 18 residues. CDR3 residues: CASSLGLAGERVTDTQYF. In DNA form, the CDR3 reads TGCGCCAGCAGCCTGGGACTAGCGGGAGAGAGGGTCACAGATACGCAGTATTTT.

About this clone: The sample contains more than one DNA sequence encoding this CDR3. CDR3 amino acids: CASSLGGFTDTQYF. The CDR3 nucleotides are TGTGCCAGCAGTTTAGGAGGGTTCACAGATACGCAGTATTTT. The genes are TRBV27 and TRBJ2-3, with D possibly being TRBD2 (6 bases). V was pared by 2 bases and J by 2 bases, with 8 bases between. The CDR3 is 14 amino acids. Germline V gene sequence: CDR1 MNHEY, CDR2 SMNVEV (reference sequence).

J is TRBJ1-3 and V is TRBV11-2, with D unresolved. Germline V gene data show CDR1 as SGHAT and CDR2 as FQNNGV. Deletions cut 1 base from V and 7 bases from J, with 14 bases between. This CDR3 is 15 amino acids long. CDR3 in DNA: TGTGCCAGCAGCTTAGTTTTGGGGAGTCGGAACACCATATATTTT. Amino acid sequence: CASSLVLGSRNTIYF.

Turning to this clone: Other DNA sequences within the sample encode an identical CDR3. The chain links TRBV29-1 to TRBJ2-7; no definite D call. V was trimmed by 2 bases and J by 3 bases, leaving 5 bases between them. CDR3 length: 11 residues. CDR1 is SQVTM, CDR2 ANQGSEA, per germline. This CDR3 is CSVERSYEQYF. CDR3 nucleotides: TGCAGCGTTGAACGGAGCTACGAGCAGTACTTC.

The V gene is TRBV28, the J gene TRBJ2-7; weak D call: TRBD2 (7 bases). The CDR3 runs to 12 residues. Trimming took off 11 bases at V and 7 bases at J, with 18 bases between the two ends. CDR1 and CDR2 from the germline V gene are MDHEN and SYDVKM. CDR3 nucleotide sequence: TGTGCCCTAGGGAGGGGGACGGGTGAGCAGTACTTC. Protein: CALGRGTGEQYF.

This chain uses TRBV6-1 with TRBJ2-1; 9 positions match TRBD2. This CDR3 spans 17 amino acids. Germline lookup yields CDR1 MNHNS and CDR2 SASEGT. V gave up 0 bases and J gave up 3 bases; unmatched junction bases: 6. The CDR3, as DNA: TGTGCCAGCAGTGAAGCCCGGGGTAGCGGGGGCTACAATGAGCAGTTCTTC. Protein product: CASSEARGSGGYNEQFF.

This chain uses TRBV19 with TRBJ1-5, with a tentative D call TRBD1 (5 bases). Trimming removed 7 bases at V and 4 bases at J, with 14 bases between. The CDR3 is 14 amino acids. Germline CDR1 and CDR2: LNHDA and SQIVND (reference sequence). CDR3 amino acids: CASTHPGYNQPQHF. Here the CDR3 DNA reads TGTGCCAGTACCCATCCAGGGTATAATCAGCCCCAGCATTTT.